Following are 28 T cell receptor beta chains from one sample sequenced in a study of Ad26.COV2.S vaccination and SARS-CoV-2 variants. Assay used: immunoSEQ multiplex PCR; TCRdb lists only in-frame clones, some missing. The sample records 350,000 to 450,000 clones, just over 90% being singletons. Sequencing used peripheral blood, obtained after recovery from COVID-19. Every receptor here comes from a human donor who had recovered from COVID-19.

The DNA of the CDR3 is TGTGCCAGTAGTATATGGCAGGGGGCTGGCAATCAGCCCCAGCATTTT. Encoded protein: CASSIWQGAGNQPQHF. The chain joins TRBV19 to TRBJ1-5, with 8 bases lining up with TRBD1. This CDR3 spans 16 amino acids. CDR1 and CDR2 from the germline V gene are LNHDA and SQIVND (reference sequence). Unmatched junction bases numbered 5, after V lost 2 bases and J lost 2 bases.

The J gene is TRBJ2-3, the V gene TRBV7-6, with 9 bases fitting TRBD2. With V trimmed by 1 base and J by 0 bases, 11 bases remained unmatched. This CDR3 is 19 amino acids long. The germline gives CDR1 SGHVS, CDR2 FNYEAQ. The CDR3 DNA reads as TGTGCCAGCAGCTTAGTTCCCAATAGCGGGGGAGCTAGCACAGATACGCAGTATTTT. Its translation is CASSLVPNSGGASTDTQYF.

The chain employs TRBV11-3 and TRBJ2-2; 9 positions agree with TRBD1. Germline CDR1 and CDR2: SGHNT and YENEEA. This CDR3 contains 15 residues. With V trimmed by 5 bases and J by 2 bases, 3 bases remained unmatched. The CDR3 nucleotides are TGTGCCAGCAGCCGGGGACAGGGCAACACCGGGGAGCTGTTTTTT. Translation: CASSRGQGNTGELFF.

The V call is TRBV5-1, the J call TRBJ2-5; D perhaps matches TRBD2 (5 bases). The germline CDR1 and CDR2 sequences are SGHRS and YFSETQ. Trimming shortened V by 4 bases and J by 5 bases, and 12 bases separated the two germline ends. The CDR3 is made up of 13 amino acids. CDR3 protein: CASSLRAGETQYF. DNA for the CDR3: TGCGCCAGCAGCCTAAGGGCGGGCGAGACCCAGTACTTC.

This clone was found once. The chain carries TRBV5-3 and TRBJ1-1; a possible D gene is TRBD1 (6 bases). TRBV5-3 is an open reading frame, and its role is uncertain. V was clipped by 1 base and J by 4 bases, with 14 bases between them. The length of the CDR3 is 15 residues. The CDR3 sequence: CARSLRGARSTEAFF. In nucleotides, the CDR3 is TGTGCCAGAAGCTTGCGGGGGGCGCGCAGCACTGAAGCTTTCTTT.

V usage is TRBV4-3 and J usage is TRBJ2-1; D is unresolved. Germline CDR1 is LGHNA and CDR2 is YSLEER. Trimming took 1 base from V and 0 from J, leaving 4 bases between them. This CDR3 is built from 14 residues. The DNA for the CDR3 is TGCGCCAGCAGCCAAGGAAGCTCCTACAATGAGCAGTTCTTC. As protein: CASSQGSSYNEQFF.

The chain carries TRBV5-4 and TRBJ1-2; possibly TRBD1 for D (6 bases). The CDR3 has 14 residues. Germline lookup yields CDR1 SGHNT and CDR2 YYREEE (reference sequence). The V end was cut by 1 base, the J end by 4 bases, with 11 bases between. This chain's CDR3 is CASSLTGQLYGYTF. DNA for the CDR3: TGTGCCAGCAGCTTGACCGGACAGCTCTATGGCTACACCTTC.

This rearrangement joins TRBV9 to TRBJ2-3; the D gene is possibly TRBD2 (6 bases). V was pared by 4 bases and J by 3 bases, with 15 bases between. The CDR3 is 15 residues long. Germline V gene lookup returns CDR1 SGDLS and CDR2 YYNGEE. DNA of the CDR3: TGTGCCAGCAGCCCCCTTGGAGGGGTGACAGATACGCAGTATTTT. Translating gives CASSPLGGVTDTQYF. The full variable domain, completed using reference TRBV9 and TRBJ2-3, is DSGVTQTPKHLITATGQRVTLRCSPRSGDLSVYWYQQSLDQGLQFLIQYYNGEERAKGNILERFSAQQFPDLHSELNLSSLELGDSALYFCASSPLGGVTDTQYFGPGTRLTVL.

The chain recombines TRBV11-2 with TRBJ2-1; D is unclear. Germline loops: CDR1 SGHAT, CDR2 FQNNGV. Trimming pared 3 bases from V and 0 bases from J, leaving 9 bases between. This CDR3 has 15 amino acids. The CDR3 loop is CASSFWGSSYNEQFF. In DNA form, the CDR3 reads TGTGCCAGCAGCTTTTGGGGAAGCTCCTACAATGAGCAGTTCTTC. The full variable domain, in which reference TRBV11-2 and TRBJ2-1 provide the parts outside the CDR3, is EAGVAQSPRYKIIEKRQSVAFWCNPISGHATLYWYQQILGQGPKLLIQFQNNGVVDDSQLPKDRFSAERLKGVDSTLKIQPAKLEDSAVYLCASSFWGSSYNEQFFGPGTRLTVL.

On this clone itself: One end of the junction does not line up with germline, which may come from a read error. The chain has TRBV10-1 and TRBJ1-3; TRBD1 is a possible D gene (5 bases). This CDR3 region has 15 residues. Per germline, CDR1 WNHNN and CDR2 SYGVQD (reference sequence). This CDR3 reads CARSRDSSSGNTIYF. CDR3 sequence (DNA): TGCGCCCGCAGCCGGGACTCCAGCTCTGGAAACACCATATATTTT.

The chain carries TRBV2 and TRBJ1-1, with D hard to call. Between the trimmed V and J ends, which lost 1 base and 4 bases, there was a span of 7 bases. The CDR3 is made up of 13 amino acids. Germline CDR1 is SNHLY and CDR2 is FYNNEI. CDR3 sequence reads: CASSEVAGTEAFF. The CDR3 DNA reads TGTGCCAGCAGTGAAGTGGCAGGCACTGAAGCTTTCTTT.

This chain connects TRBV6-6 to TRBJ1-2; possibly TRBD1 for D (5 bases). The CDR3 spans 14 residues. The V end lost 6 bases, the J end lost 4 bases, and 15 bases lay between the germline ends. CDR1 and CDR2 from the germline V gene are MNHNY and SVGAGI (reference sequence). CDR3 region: CASRHGAAGYGYTF. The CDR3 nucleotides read TGTGCCAGCAGGCATGGGGCAGCCGGCTATGGCTACACCTTC.

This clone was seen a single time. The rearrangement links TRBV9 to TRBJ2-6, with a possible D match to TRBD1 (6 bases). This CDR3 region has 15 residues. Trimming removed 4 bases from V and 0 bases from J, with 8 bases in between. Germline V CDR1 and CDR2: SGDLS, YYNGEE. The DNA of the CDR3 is TGTGCCAGCAGCAACAGGGTCTCTGGGGCCAACGTCCTGACTTTC. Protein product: CASSNRVSGANVLTF.

The CDR3 sequence: CASSEVRDSSANYGYTF. In DNA form, the CDR3 reads TGTGCCAGCAGTGAAGTAAGGGACAGCTCAGCTAACTATGGCTACACCTTC. The gene calls are TRBV6-1 and TRBJ1-2; 7 bases align to TRBD1. Germline-derived CDR1 and CDR2 are MNHNS and SASEGT. This CDR3 has 17 amino acids. After removal of 1 base from V and 0 bases from J, the junction contained 8 bases not matched to a gene.

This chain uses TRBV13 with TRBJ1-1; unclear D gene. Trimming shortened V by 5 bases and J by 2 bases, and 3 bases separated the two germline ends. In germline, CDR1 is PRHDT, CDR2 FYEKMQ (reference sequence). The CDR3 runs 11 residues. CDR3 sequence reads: CASSHNTEAFF. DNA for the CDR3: TGTGCCAGCAGCCATAACACTGAAGCTTTCTTT.

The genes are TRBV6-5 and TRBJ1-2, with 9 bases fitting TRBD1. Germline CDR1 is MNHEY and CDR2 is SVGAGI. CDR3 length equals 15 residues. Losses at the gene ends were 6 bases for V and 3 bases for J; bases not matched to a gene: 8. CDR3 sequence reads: CASSLDRGPDYGYTF. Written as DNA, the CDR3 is TGTGCCAGCAGCCTGGACAGGGGTCCCGACTATGGCTACACCTTC.

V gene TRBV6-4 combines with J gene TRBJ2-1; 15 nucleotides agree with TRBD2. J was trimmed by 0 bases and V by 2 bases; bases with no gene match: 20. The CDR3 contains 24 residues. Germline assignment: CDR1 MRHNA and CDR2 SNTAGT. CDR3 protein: CASSDTMGLAGGTQGWSSYNEQFF. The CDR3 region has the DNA TGTGCCAGCAGTGACACGATGGGACTAGCGGGGGGCACGCAAGGGTGGAGCTCCTACAATGAGCAGTTCTTC.

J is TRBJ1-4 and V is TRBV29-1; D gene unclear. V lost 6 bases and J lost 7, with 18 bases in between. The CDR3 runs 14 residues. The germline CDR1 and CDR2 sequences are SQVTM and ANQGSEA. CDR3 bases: TGCAGCGTCGCCGTCGGGGTTTCTGGTGAAAAACTGTTTTTT. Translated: CSVAVGVSGEKLFF.

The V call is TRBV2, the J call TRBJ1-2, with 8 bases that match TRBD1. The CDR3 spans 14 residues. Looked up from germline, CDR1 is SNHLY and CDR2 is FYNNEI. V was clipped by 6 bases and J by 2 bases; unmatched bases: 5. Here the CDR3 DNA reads TGTGCCAGCAGCCGACAGGGGACCAACTATGGCTACACCTTC. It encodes CASSRQGTNYGYTF.

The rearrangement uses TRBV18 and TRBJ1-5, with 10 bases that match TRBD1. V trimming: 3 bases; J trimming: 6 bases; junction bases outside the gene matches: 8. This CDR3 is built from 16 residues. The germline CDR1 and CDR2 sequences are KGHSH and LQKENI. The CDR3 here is CASSPVGQGMGQPQHF. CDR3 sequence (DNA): TGTGCCAGCTCACCTGTGGGACAGGGGATGGGTCAGCCCCAGCATTTT.

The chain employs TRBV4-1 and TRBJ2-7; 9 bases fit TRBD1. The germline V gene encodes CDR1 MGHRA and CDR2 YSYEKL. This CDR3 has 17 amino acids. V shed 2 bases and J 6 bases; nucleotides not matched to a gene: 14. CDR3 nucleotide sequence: TGCGCCAGCAGCCAACTAGCCGGGACAGGGAAAAGGGGCGAGCAGTACTTC. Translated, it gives CASSQLAGTGKRGEQYF.

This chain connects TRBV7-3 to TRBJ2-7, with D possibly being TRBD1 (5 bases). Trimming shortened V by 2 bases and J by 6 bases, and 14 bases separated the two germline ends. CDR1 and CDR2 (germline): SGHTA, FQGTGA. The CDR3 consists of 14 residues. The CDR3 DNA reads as TGTGCCAGCAGCTTATTTGTCACAGGCTCCGAGCAGTACTTC. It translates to CASSLFVTGSEQYF.

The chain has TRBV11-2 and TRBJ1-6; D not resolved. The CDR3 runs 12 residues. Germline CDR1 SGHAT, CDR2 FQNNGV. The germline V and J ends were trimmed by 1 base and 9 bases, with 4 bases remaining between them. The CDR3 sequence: CASSLGGSPLHF. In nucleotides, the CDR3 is TGTGCCAGCAGCTTAGGGGGTTCACCCCTCCACTTT. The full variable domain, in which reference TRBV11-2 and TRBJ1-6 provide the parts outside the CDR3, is EAGVAQSPRYKIIEKRQSVAFWCNPISGHATLYWYQQILGQGPKLLIQFQNNGVVDDSQLPKDRFSAERLKGVDSTLKIQPAKLEDSAVYLCASSLGGSPLHFGNGTRLTVT.

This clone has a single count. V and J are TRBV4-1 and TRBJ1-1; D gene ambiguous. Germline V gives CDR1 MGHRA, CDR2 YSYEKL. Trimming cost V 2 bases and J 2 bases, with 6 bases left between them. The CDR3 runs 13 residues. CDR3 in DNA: TGCGCCAGCAGCCAACCAGCTAACACTGAAGCTTTCTTT. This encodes CASSQPANTEAFF.

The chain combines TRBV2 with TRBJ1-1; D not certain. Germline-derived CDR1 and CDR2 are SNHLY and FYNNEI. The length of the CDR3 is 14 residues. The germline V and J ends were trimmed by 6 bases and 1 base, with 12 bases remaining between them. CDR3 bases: TGTGCCAGCAGCGGACCTGGGCAGAACACTGAAGCTTTCTTT. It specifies CASSGPGQNTEAFF.

CDR3 in amino acids: CASSPLFTNINIEAFF. The CDR3 DNA sequence: TGTGCCAGCTCACCCCTCTTTACGAACATCAATATTGAAGCTTTCTTT. This chain connects TRBV18 to TRBJ1-1, with unresolved D. Germline V lookup: CDR1 KGHSH, CDR2 LQKENI. Trimming left V 3 bases short and J 7 bases short, with 21 bases between. CDR3 length: 16 residues. Full variable domain (rest looked up from reference TRBV18 and TRBJ1-1): NAGVMQNPRHLVRRRGQEARLRCSPMKGHSHVYWYRQLPEEGLKFMVYLQKENIIDESGMPKERFSAEFPKEGPSILRIQQVVRGDSAAYFCASSPLFTNINIEAFFGQGTRLTVV.

The CDR3 nucleotides read TGTGCCAGCAGTGAAGTAGGGACGCCATTCCTCTACGAGCAGTACTTC. Encoded protein: CASSEVGTPFLYEQYF. The chain employs TRBV6-1 and TRBJ2-7, with D possibly being TRBD1 or TRBD2 (5 bases each). Per germline, CDR1 MNHNS and CDR2 SASEGT. Trimming stripped 1 base from V and 3 bases from J, with 16 bases between. This CDR3 comprises 16 residues.

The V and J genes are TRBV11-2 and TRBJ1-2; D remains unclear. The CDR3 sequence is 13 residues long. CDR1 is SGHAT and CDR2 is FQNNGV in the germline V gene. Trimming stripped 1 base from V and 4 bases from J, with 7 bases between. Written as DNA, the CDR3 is TGTGCCAGCAGCTTAGCGGGCGGCTATGGCTACACCTTC. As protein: CASSLAGGYGYTF.